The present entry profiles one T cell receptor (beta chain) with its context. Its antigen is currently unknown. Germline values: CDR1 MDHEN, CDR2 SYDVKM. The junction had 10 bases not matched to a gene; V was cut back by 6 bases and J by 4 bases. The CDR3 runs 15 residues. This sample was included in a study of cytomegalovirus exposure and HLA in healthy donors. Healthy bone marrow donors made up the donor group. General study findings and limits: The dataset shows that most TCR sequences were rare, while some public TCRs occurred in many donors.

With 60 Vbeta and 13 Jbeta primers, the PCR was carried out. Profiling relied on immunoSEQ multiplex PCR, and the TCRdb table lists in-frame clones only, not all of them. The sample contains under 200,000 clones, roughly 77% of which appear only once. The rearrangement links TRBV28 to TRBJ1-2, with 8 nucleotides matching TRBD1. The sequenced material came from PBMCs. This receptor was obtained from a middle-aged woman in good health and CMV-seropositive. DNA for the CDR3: TGTGCCAGCAGCACACAACCTCAGGGGGCCTATGGCTACACCTTC. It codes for CASSTQPQGAYGYTF.